Given below is one T cell receptor (beta chain) in context. Per the original data handling: Amplification from reference gene primers served as the basis for estimated nucleated cell counts. The method was immunoSEQ multiplex PCR; TCRdb's version includes in-frame clones alone and lacks a portion of them. V and J calls and clone size come straight from that table; D and trimming were deduced from the DNA. Counted here are 120,000 to 150,000 clones, 88% occurring once; the ten biggest clones make up about 11%. In germline, CDR1 is MDHEN, CDR2 SYDVKM. The CDR3 consists of 17 residues. Trimming shortened V by 3 bases and J by 6 bases, and 20 bases separated the two germline ends. The data are from a study of blood T cell repertoires in COVID-19. Across the whole study: Sites across the United States, Italy and Spain contributed samples from acute and convalescent COVID-19. The analysed material was cDNA or gDNA that came from T cells, B-cell-depleted T cells, or PBMCs.

The chain is built from TRBV28 and TRBJ1-4; TRBD1 is a possible D gene (6 bases). The sequenced sample was peripheral blood. This TCR was sampled from a man between 45 and 60 years old with active or convalescent COVID-19. CDR3 loop: CASSLSLGGGLHEKLFF. CDR3 sequence (DNA): TGTGCCAGCAGTTTGAGTCTTGGGGGGGGCCTACATGAAAAACTGTTTTTT.